Below, 10 T cell receptor beta chains from the same sample are listed, as sequenced in a study of CD8 T cells in ankylosing spondylitis. One entry per CDR3 protein results from TCRdb running MiXCR on the 5' RACE reads. The sample holds some 200,000 distinct CDR3 sequences, 9.5% to 15% seen once. Sequencing used blood, either unsorted or a sorted T cell fraction (not recorded which). These TCRs come from a male donor with ankylosing spondylitis or in good health (not recorded which).

The CDR3 here is CAGGTSGQADTQYF. The CDR3 region has the DNA TGCGCCGGCGGTACTAGCGGGCAAGCAGATACGCAGTATTTT. The chain joins TRBV4-1 to TRBJ2-3, with 9 nucleotides matching TRBD2. The V segment lost 11 bases and the J segment 4 bases; nucleotides outside the gene matches: 10. Germline assignment: CDR1 MGHRA and CDR2 YSYEKL. This CDR3 is built from 14 residues.

Here the CDR3 DNA reads TGCGCCAGCAGCTTGGTTAGCGAGGGGTACAGTGCGGAGCTGTTTTTT. Translation gives CASSLVSEGYSAELFF. The rearrangement links TRBV5-1 to TRBJ2-2; D possibly matches TRBD1 or TRBD2 (5 bases each). CDR1 is SGHRS, CDR2 YFSETQ, per germline. There are 16 residues in the CDR3. Trimming shortened V by 0 bases and J by 10 bases, and 19 bases separated the two germline ends.

The chain links TRBV19 to TRBJ2-7; D gene unclear. The CDR3 is 15 residues long. The germline gives CDR1 LNHDA, CDR2 SQIVND (reference sequence). The germline V and J ends were trimmed by 3 bases and 1 base, with 13 bases remaining between them. The CDR3 reads CASSISNSLSYEQYF. CDR3 DNA: TGTGCCAGTAGTATTTCGAACAGCCTGTCCTACGAGCAGTACTTC.

Turning to this clonotype: Possible read error: a much larger clone is one base away. Because the CDR3 is missing its conserved closing phenylalanine or tryptophan, this is likely a read error. The chain carries TRBV4-1 and TRBJ1-1; the D is unclear. The CDR3 spans 13 residues. Germline-derived CDR1 and CDR2 are MGHRA and YSYEKL. V lost 1 base and J lost 4, with 7 bases in between. This CDR3 reads CASSQGRTTEAFL. DNA for the CDR3: TGCGCCAGCAGCCAAGGCCGGACCACTGAAGCTTTCCTT.

V usage is TRBV5-1 and J usage is TRBJ1-4; no clear D gene. The V gene's germline CDR1 is SGHRS and CDR2 YFSETQ. The CDR3 is 17 residues long. V was clipped by 0 bases and J by 3 bases, with 15 bases between them. The CDR3 sequence: CASSLAEGGMANEKLFF. The DNA for the CDR3 is TGCGCCAGCAGCTTGGCGGAAGGAGGGATGGCTAATGAAAAACTGTTTTTT. Complete variable domain (other parts from reference TRBV5-1 and TRBJ1-4): KAGVTQTPRYLIKTRGQQVTLSCSPISGHRSVSWYQQTPGQGLQFLFEYFSETQRNKGNFPGRFSGRQFSNSRSEMNVSTLELGDSALYLCASSLAEGGMANEKLFFGSGTQLSVL.

The rearrangement joins TRBV12-5 to TRBJ2-3; TRBD1 is a possible D gene (5 bases). The CDR3 spans 13 residues. Trimming removed 4 bases at V and 4 bases at J, with 9 bases between. CDR1 is LGHNT, CDR2 FRNRAP, per germline. CDR3 bases: TGTGCTAGTGGTTGGGGCGTAGCAGATACGCAGTATTTT. Its translation is CASGWGVADTQYF. Drawing the rest from reference TRBV12-5 and TRBJ2-3, the complete variable domain is DARVTQTPRHKVTEMGQEVTMRCQPILGHNTVFWYRQTMMQGLELLAYFRNRAPLDDSGMPKDRFSAEMPDATLATLKIQPSEPRDSAVYFCASGWGVADTQYFGPGTRLTVL.

The V call is TRBV23-1, the J call TRBJ2-7, with a possible D match to TRBD2 (5 bases). TRBV23-1 carries the ORF label, with uncertain function. V was cut by 0 bases and J by 2 bases, with 11 bases left in between. This CDR3 has 15 residues. The CDR3 DNA follows: TGCGCCAGCAGTCAATCCCTGAGGGCCACCTACGAGCAGTACTTC. Its protein is CASSQSLRATYEQYF.

The chain uses TRBV7-9 and TRBJ2-4; D is undetermined. Trimming cost V 7 bases and J 5 bases, with 15 bases left between them. The germline V gene encodes CDR1 SEHNR and CDR2 FQNEAQ (reference sequence). This CDR3 comprises 14 residues. Here the CDR3 reads CASTSWERENIQYF. The CDR3 DNA reads TGTGCCAGCACCTCCTGGGAAAGAGAAAACATTCAGTACTTC.

This clonotype was picked up many times. The chain joins TRBV6-5 to TRBJ2-7; tentative D call: TRBD2 (6 bases). From germline, CDR1 is MNHEY and CDR2 SVGAGI. This CDR3 comprises 13 residues. Trimming shortened V by 1 base and J by 6 bases, and 10 bases separated the two germline ends. The CDR3 DNA is TGTGCCAGCAGTTACTTGGGGGGAGCCGAGCAGTACTTC. Its translation is CASSYLGGAEQYF.

This clonotype was picked up many times. This sequence joins TRBV7-6 and TRBJ2-1, with TRBD1 matching 10 bases. There are 14 residues in the CDR3. The germline gives CDR1 SGHVS, CDR2 FNYEAQ. Unmatched junction bases numbered 2, after V lost 4 bases and J lost 5 bases. The CDR3, as DNA: TGTGCCAGCAGCTGGACAGGGGGGGACAATGAGCAGTTCTTC. It codes for CASSWTGGDNEQFF.